Listed here are 16 T cell receptor beta chains from one sample, sequenced in a study of immune heterogeneity within non-small cell lung tumors. The authors used about 610 ng of bulk tumor genomic DNA per sample as template. Widely spaced biopsies, several per primary tumor, were obtained at surgery. These patients got curative surgery after being newly diagnosed with untreated non-small cell lung cancer. Multiplex PCR (32 V and 13 J primers) was used to amplify the TCR beta CDR3. TCRdb independently ran MiXCR on the multiplex PCR reads; one entry per CDR3 protein. The sample lists 9,500 to 13,000 distinct CDR3 sequences; approximately 29% were seen once. Material for sequencing was lung tumor tissue. The receptors stem from a woman in her forties or fifties with non-small cell lung cancer.

The chain joins TRBV4-1 to TRBJ2-1; 13 positions match TRBD2. Germline CDR1 and CDR2: MGHRA and YSYEKL. This CDR3 spans 21 amino acids. The ends lost 5 bases at V and 0 bases at J; junction bases unmatched: 16. CDR3 loop: CASSNPGTSGKKAHSYNEQFF. CDR3 coding DNA: TGCGCCAGCAGCAATCCCGGGACTAGCGGGAAGAAGGCTCACTCCTACAATGAGCAGTTCTTC.

This clonotype was counted ten times or more. The rearrangement links TRBV6-1 to TRBJ1-5; 10 positions match TRBD1. This CDR3 is 15 amino acids long. Germline V gives CDR1 MNHNS, CDR2 SASEGT. The ends lost 5 bases at V and 4 bases at J; junction bases unmatched: 5. The CDR3, as DNA: TGTGCCAGCAGTCCCCGGGACAGGGGAAATCAGCCCCAGCATTTT. This translates into CASSPRDRGNQPQHF.

By frequency in the sample, this clonotype is medium-sized. V gene TRBV19 combines with J gene TRBJ1-1; D is possibly TRBD1 (6 bases). The CDR3 contains 16 residues. V gave up 4 bases and J gave up 1 base, with 16 bases separating them. Germline CDR1 and CDR2: LNHDA and SQIVND (reference sequence). The CDR3 nucleotides are TGTGCCAGTAGTACGGACAGCCTTAAAACGAACACTGAAGCTTTCTTT. Encoded protein: CASSTDSLKTNTEAFF.

The chain couples TRBV12-3 or TRBV12-4 to TRBJ2-3; tentatively, D is TRBD2 (5 bases). V was pared by 5 bases and J by 5 bases, with 14 bases between. This CDR3 is 14 amino acids long. CDR3 protein: CASSPGLWGDTQYF. For the CDR3, the DNA is TGTGCCAGCAGTCCAGGACTGTGGGGAGATACGCAGTATTTT.

The rearrangement uses TRBV28 and TRBJ2-7; no clear D. The CDR3 loop spans 12 amino acids. Germline CDR1 MDHEN, CDR2 SYDVKM. Trimming removed 3 bases from V and 5 bases from J, with 8 bases in between. The CDR3 DNA reads TGTGCCAGCAGTTTGCGGCGCGACGAGCAGTACTTC. Protein sequence: CASSLRRDEQYF. Looking up the rest from reference TRBV28 and TRBJ2-7 gives the full variable domain: DVKVTQSSRYLVKRTGEKVFLECVQDMDHENMFWYRQDPGLGLRLIYFSYDVKMKEKGDIPEGYSVSREKKERFSLILESASTNQTSMYLCASSLRRDEQYFGPGTRLTVT.

This clonotype counts as medium-sized. This sequence joins TRBV6-1 and TRBJ1-5; D unresolved. Trimming removed 4 bases at V and 3 bases at J, with 7 bases between. This CDR3 is 13 amino acids long. Germline V gives CDR1 MNHNS, CDR2 SASEGT. Here the CDR3 reads CASSARDNQPQHF. The CDR3 region has the DNA TGTGCCAGCAGTGCTCGGGACAATCAGCCCCAGCATTTT.

Notes on this clonotype: A much larger clone sits a single nucleotide away, making a read error possible. The J gene is TRBJ1-6, the V gene TRBV7-3; D is possibly TRBD1 (6 bases). Germline loops: CDR1 SGHTA, CDR2 FQGTGA. Between the trimmed V and J ends, which lost 8 bases and 7 bases, there was a span of 15 bases. The CDR3 spans 14 residues. CDR3 nucleotide sequence: TGTGCCAGCCGGCGGGGGGGCACAAATTCACCCCTCCACTTT. It is translated as CASRRGGTNSPLHF.

A note on this clonotype: This may come from a read error, since a much larger clone is one base off. The chain has TRBV5-1 and TRBJ2-6; 8 bases fit TRBD2. The CDR3 is made up of 16 amino acids. Trimming removed 8 bases from V and 4 bases from J; junction bases left unmatched: 11. CDR1 SGHRS and CDR2 YFSETQ come from the germline V gene. The CDR3 loop is CARSPGGGAGANVLTF. CDR3 in DNA: TGCGCCAGAAGCCCGGGGGGGGGGGCCGGGGCCAACGTCCTGACTTTC.

Sample share makes this clonotype medium-sized. The rearrangement uses TRBV28 and TRBJ1-5, with no clear D. Germline-derived CDR1 and CDR2 are MDHEN and SYDVKM. With 7 bases removed from V and 0 bases from J, the gap between germline ends came to 13 bases. The CDR3 loop spans 15 amino acids. In nucleotides, the CDR3 is TGTGCCAGCAAGAGGGAATTCGGTAGCAATCAGCCCCAGCATTTT. Amino acids: CASKREFGSNQPQHF.

This clonotype was seen many times. The chain has TRBV30 and TRBJ2-7; D unclear. CDR3 length: 14 residues. V shed 0 bases and J shed 7 bases, with 16 bases lying between them. Per germline, CDR1 GTSNPN and CDR2 SVGIG (reference sequence). CDR3 amino acids: CAWSVFPSGREQYF. The CDR3, as DNA: TGTGCCTGGAGTGTATTTCCTTCGGGTAGGGAGCAGTACTTC.

V is TRBV7-6 and J is TRBJ1-1; D remains unclear. V lost 8 bases and J 1 base, leaving 11 bases between the germline ends. The CDR3 totals 13 residues. Germline V gene data show CDR1 as SGHVS and CDR2 as FNYEAQ. CDR3 DNA sequence: TGTGCCAGCGGCGTGGGAGAGAACACTGAAGCTTTCTTT. Translated: CASGVGENTEAFF.

The chain joins TRBV27 to TRBJ2-1, with a tentative D call TRBD2 (6 bases). Trimming took off 10 bases at V and 8 bases at J, with 15 bases between the two ends. The CDR3 length is 12 residues. The germline V gene has CDR1 MNHEY and CDR2 SMNVEV (reference sequence). The chain's CDR3 is CAIKDYTHEQFF. The CDR3 region has the DNA TGTGCCATCAAGGACTACACACATGAGCAGTTCTTC.

The chain carries TRBV7-2 and TRBJ2-1; no clear D. CDR1 and CDR2 (germline): SGHTA, FQGNSA. This CDR3 comprises 12 residues. V was shortened by 6 bases and J by 12 bases, with 15 bases between the two germline ends. CDR3 loop: CASSRNAARQFF. CDR3 bases: TGTGCCAGCAGTCGAAACGCTGCTAGGCAGTTCTTC.

As regards this clonotype: Germline and junction disagree at one end, which may indicate a read error. The CDR3 bases are TGCATTGCTAGAGAGGTAGGCCGCGGACAAGCGGACTATGGCTACACCTTC. It yields the protein CIAREVGRGQADYGYTF. The chain links TRBV20-1 to TRBJ1-2, with D perhaps matching TRBD1 (5 bases). Germline V lookup: CDR1 DFQATT, CDR2 SNEGSKA (reference sequence). CDR3 length: 17 residues.

This clonotype was seen repeatedly, ten times or more. The chain recombines TRBV27 with TRBJ1-2; 7 nucleotides agree with TRBD1. There are 14 residues in the CDR3. The germline V gene has CDR1 MNHEY and CDR2 SMNVEV (reference sequence). V lost 3 bases, J lost 8 bases, and 9 bases stayed unmatched. The DNA for the CDR3 is TGTGCCAGCAGTTTTTGGAGGACAGGAGGAGGCTACACCTTC. Its protein is CASSFWRTGGGYTF.

In its sample, this clonotype is medium-sized. V gene TRBV19 combines with J gene TRBJ2-7; D is possibly TRBD1 (6 bases). V lost 3 bases and J 2 bases, leaving 8 bases between the germline ends. The germline V gene has CDR1 LNHDA and CDR2 SQIVND (reference sequence). The CDR3 spans 13 residues. CDR3 in DNA: TGTGCCAGTAGTATCGGGACACCCTACGAGCAGTACTTC. Protein: CASSIGTPYEQYF.